These 10 T cell receptor beta chains originate from one sample sequenced in a study of post-analysis software for immune sequencing data. Findings and caveats of the study: Patients carried roughly 5 TRBV segments more frequently than controls did, and TRBV5-6, TRBV5-1 and TRBV20-1 were among them.

These receptors lack a known antigen. Unique molecular identifiers were present in the TCR beta cDNA libraries. Each CDR3 protein gets one entry after TCRdb re-called the PCR reads with MiXCR. The sample yields about 200,000 distinct CDR3 sequences, 25% to 35% seen once. Sequencing input: blood. Every receptor here comes from a girl aged 2-17 years with multiple sclerosis.

The table lists this clonotype with a few counts. The chain carries TRBV7-9 and TRBJ1-5, with 9 bases aligning to TRBD1. V trimming: 5 bases; J trimming: 4 bases; junction bases outside the gene matches: 3. The germline V gene encodes CDR1 SEHNR and CDR2 FQNEAQ (reference sequence). The CDR3 totals 14 residues. CDR3 protein: CASSTGTGNQPQHF. DNA for the CDR3: TGTGCCAGCAGCACCGGGACAGGGAATCAGCCCCAGCATTTT.

This clonotype was recorded a few times. The chain recombines TRBV20-1 with TRBJ2-1; 7 bases are shared with TRBD2. Germline CDR1 reads DFQATT; CDR2 reads SNEGSKA (reference sequence). The CDR3 is 15 residues long. Trimming at V came to 6 bases and at J to 1 base, leaving 9 bases not matched to a gene. In DNA, the CDR3 is TGCAGTGCGCGGGGCGGGAGAGGTTCCTACAATGAGCAGTTCTTC. Translated, it gives CSARGGRGSYNEQFF.

This clonotype was detected ten times or more. The CDR3 DNA reads TGCGCCAGCAGCCCAGCGGTGAGCTCCTACAATGAGCAGTTCTTC. Translated, it gives CASSPAVSSYNEQFF. The V call is TRBV5-1, the J call TRBJ2-1, with D maybe TRBD2 (5 bases). V lost 4 bases to trimming and J lost 0 bases, with 11 bases between them. CDR3 length: 15 residues. The germline V gene has CDR1 SGHRS and CDR2 YFSETQ.

V usage is TRBV12-3 or TRBV12-4 and J usage is TRBJ2-4; TRBD2 might be the D (5 bases). The length of the CDR3 is 14 residues. V lost 4 bases and J lost 0, with 7 bases in between. The CDR3 DNA reads as TGTGCCAGCAGTTCTGGACTAGCCAAAAACATTCAGTACTTC. Its protein product is CASSSGLAKNIQYF.

This clonotype was detected only a few times. The CDR3 protein is CASSFRAGGFGYTF. In DNA, the CDR3 is TGTGCCAGCAGTTTTAGGGCAGGGGGATTCGGCTACACCTTC. The V gene is TRBV12-3 or TRBV12-4, the J gene TRBJ1-2, with 7 positions matching TRBD1. The junction had 9 bases not matched to a gene; V was cut back by 3 bases and J by 8 bases. The CDR3 extends over 14 amino acids.

This clonotype was counted between two and nine times. This chain joins TRBV7-9 and TRBJ1-1; 7 nucleotides agree with TRBD1. The trim removed 2 bases at V and 0 bases at J, leaving 3 bases unmatched. Germline CDR1 reads SEHNR; CDR2 reads FQNEAQ (reference sequence). The CDR3 sequence is 15 residues long. This CDR3 is CASSLKGQLNTEAFF. The DNA for the CDR3 is TGTGCCAGCAGCTTAAAGGGACAGCTGAACACTGAAGCTTTCTTT.

The V gene is TRBV4-1, the J gene TRBJ1-4; D gene uncertain. From germline, CDR1 is MGHRA and CDR2 YSYEKL. This CDR3 region has 17 residues. V lost 2 bases and J lost 8, with 21 bases in between. In DNA form, the CDR3 reads TGCGCCAGCAGCCAAATTTATATTGAACAGAGCTTAGAAAAACTGTTTTTT. It translates to CASSQIYIEQSLEKLFF.

This clonotype was seen more than once but under ten times. The chain couples TRBV6-5 to TRBJ1-2, with D unresolved. The CDR3 is 13 residues long. Trimming left V 5 bases short and J 7 bases short, with 14 bases between. Looked up from germline, CDR1 is MNHEY and CDR2 is SVGAGI. CDR3 sequence reads: CASSLSPRRGYTF. For the CDR3, the DNA is TGTGCCAGCAGTCTCTCCCCGAGGCGTGGCTACACCTTC.

The chain employs TRBV7-8 and TRBJ2-2; 12 bases are shared with TRBD2. CDR1 and CDR2 (germline): SGHVS, FQNEAQ. V lost 6 bases, J lost 7 bases, and 6 bases stayed unmatched. This CDR3 region has 15 residues. The CDR3 DNA follows: TGTGCCAGCAGGAGGACTAGCGGGACAGGCGGGGAGCTGTTTTTT. Its translation is CASRRTSGTGGELFF. The variable domain in full, with the rest retrieved from reference TRBV7-8 and TRBJ2-2, is GAGVSQSPRYKVAKRGQDVALRCDPISGHVSLFWYQQALGQGPEFLTYFQNEAQLDKSGLPSDRFFAERPEGSVSTLKIQRTQQEDSAVYLCASRRTSGTGGELFFGEGSRLTVL.

This clonotype has a count of ten or more. The chain combines TRBV7-9 with TRBJ1-2; D gene unclear. The CDR3 length is 15 residues. Germline CDR1 and CDR2: SEHNR and FQNEAQ (reference sequence). Trimming took 5 bases from V and 3 from J, leaving 16 bases between them. CDR3 nucleotide sequence: TGTGCCAGCAGCCCCCTGATGAGCGCGGACTATGGCTACACCTTC. This gives the protein CASSPLMSADYGYTF.